This is a list of T cell receptor beta chains from one sample in a study of T cells after posttransplantation cyclophosphamide. TCRdb keeps only in-frame clones here, not all; method: immunoSEQ multiplex PCR. In total the sample includes 40,000 to 55,000 clones, none of them seen once. Sequencing was performed on PBMCs. The origin of the receptors is a man in his forties in good health, CMV-negative, and a related stem cell transplant donor. The CDR3 runs from the conserved cysteine through the conserved F or W. The order of the fields is V gene, D gene, clone size, J gene, CDR3 DNA, CDR3 protein. D genes are given only for firm matches. Some rows mark clone size as missing; the rest say once, few, many or name a class of expanded clone.

>TRBV7-2|TRBD1|many|TRBJ2-3
TGTGCCAGCAGCTTAGCCGGGACAGGGACAGATACGCAGTATTTT
CASSLAGTGTDTQYF
>TRBV9|.|many|TRBJ1-1
TGTGCCAGCAGACAAACAGGGAGATTCACTGAAGCTTTCTTT
CASRQTGRFTEAFF
>TRBV7-2|.|many|TRBJ2-5
TGTGCCAGCAGCCCAACAGGGTTTTCGGGCGAGACCCAGTACTTC
CASSPTGFSGETQYF
>TRBV5-8|.|many|TRBJ2-3
TGTGCCAGCAGCTTGTTACTAGCTGGTACAGATACGCAGTATTTT
CASSLLLAGTDTQYF
>TRBV11-3|TRBD2|many|TRBJ2-1
TGTGCCAGCAGCTTAGGCGGGAGGGCCGTCAATGAGCAGTTCTTC
CASSLGGRAVNEQFF
>TRBV19|TRBD2|many|TRBJ2-1
TGTGCCAGTAGTATAGATCGGTTAGCGGGAGCGATCGATGAGCAGTTCTTC
CASSIDRLAGAIDEQFF
>TRBV2|TRBD1|many|TRBJ1-3
TGTGCCAGCAGAGCTGACAGGGAGGACACCATATATTTT
CASRADREDTIYF
>TRBV6-1|.|.|TRBJ1-4
TGTGCCAGCAAAGAGGGTCCCAAACTGTTTTTT
CASKEGPKLFF
>TRBV5-5|TRBD1|many|TRBJ1-3
TGTGCCAGCAGCTCGACAGGGACCCACTCTGGAAACACCATATATTTT
CASSSTGTHSGNTIYF
>TRBV28|.|many|TRBJ1-4
TGTGCCAGCAGTTTTCTATCCCGGAATGAAAAACTGTTTTTT
CASSFLSRNEKLFF
>TRBV27|TRBD1|many|TRBJ2-5
TGTGCCAGCAGTTTACTTAGCAGGGGGGAGACCCAGTACTTC
CASSLLSRGETQYF
>TRBV11-2|.|many|TRBJ1-1
TGTGCCAGCAGCCGATGGGCCGCCAACACTGAAGCTTTCTTT
CASSRWAANTEAFF
>TRBV5-6|.|many|TRBJ1-5
TGTGCCAGCAGTCGGTGGGGGGGCAATCAGCCCCAGCATTTT
CASSRWGGNQPQHF
>TRBV9|TRBD2|many|TRBJ2-3
TGTGCCAGCAGCGCTAGCGGGGGCGGCGGGGATACGCAGTATTTT
CASSASGGGGDTQYF
>TRBV19|TRBD1|many|TRBJ2-1
TGTGCCAGTAGTATGGGACAGGGGTCGTGGGAGCAGTTCTTC
CASSMGQGSWEQFF
>TRBV19|TRBD1|many|TRBJ1-2
TGTGCCAGTAGTGCCTCCGGGACAGGGTCCAACTATGGCTACACCTTC
CASSASGTGSNYGYTF
>TRBV2|TRBD1|many|TRBJ1-5
TGTGCCAGCAGTGCCCGGGACAGGATTTATAGCAATCAGCCCCAGCATTTT
CASSARDRIYSNQPQHF
>TRBV5-1|TRBD1|many|TRBJ2-2
TGCGCCAGCAGCTTGGATAAGACAGGGTTCGCCGGGGAGCTGTTTTTT
CASSLDKTGFAGELFF
>TRBV4-2|.|many|TRBJ2-7
TGTGCCAGCAGCCAAGATCACGGGTCTCAACCTAGCTTC
CASSQDHGSQPSF
>TRBV7-2|TRBD1|many|TRBJ1-2
TGTGCCAGCAGGGGACAGGGTCACTATGGCTACACCTTC
CASRGQGHYGYTF
>TRBV7-2|.|many|TRBJ2-3
TGTGCCAGCAGCTCCAGCGGGTCAAAGCCAGATACGCAGTATTTT
CASSSSGSKPDTQYF
>TRBV5-6|TRBD1|many|TRBJ1-1
TGTGCCAGCAGCTGGGCCAGGGGGCAAACTGAAGCTTTCTTT
CASSWARGQTEAFF
>TRBV4-3|.|many|TRBJ2-3
TGCGCCAGCAGCCAAGATGCCCTCGGAGATACGCAGTATTTT
CASSQDALGDTQYF
>TRBV7-2|.|many|TRBJ2-7
TGTGCCAGCAGCTTCCCAACCTACGAGCAGTACTTC
CASSFPTYEQYF
>TRBV6-5|TRBD1|many|TRBJ2-7
TGTGCCAGCAGAGGGACAGGGAACTACGAGCAGTACTTC
CASRGTGNYEQYF
>TRBV28|.|many|TRBJ1-2
TGTGCCAGCAGATTGGACAGTAGGGGGGGCTACACCTTC
CASRLDSRGGYTF
>TRBV10-3|TRBD1|many|TRBJ2-5
TGTGCCATCAGATTGGGACAGTCCAAAGAGACCCAGTACTTC
CAIRLGQSKETQYF
>TRBV27|TRBD1|many|TRBJ2-1
TGTGCCAGTGTTCGGGACAGGGGTAATGAGCAGTTCTTC
CASVRDRGNEQFF
>TRBV2|TRBD1|many|TRBJ1-5
TGTGCCAGCAGCGGAGGACAGGCGGGGAATCAGCCCCAGCATTTT
CASSGGQAGNQPQHF
>TRBV2|.|many|TRBJ1-2
TGTGCCAGCAGTCTACAGGGTTCGGGTAACTATGGCTACACCTTC
CASSLQGSGNYGYTF
>TRBV19|.|many|TRBJ1-2
TGTGCCATATATGTATCTAACTATGGCTACACCTTC
CAIYVSNYGYTF
>TRBV2|TRBD1|many|TRBJ1-4
TGTGCCAGCATTGGGACAGTCCACAATGAAAAACTGTTTTTT
CASIGTVHNEKLFF
>TRBV5-1|.|many|TRBJ2-3
TGCGCCAGCAGCTTGGCCGGGGGACCAGATACGCAGTATTTT
CASSLAGGPDTQYF
>TRBV28|TRBD1|many|TRBJ1-5
TGTGCCAGCGGGGACGGACAGGGGAGTAGGCCCCAGCATTTT
CASGDGQGSRPQHF
>TRBV28|.|many|TRBJ2-1
TGTGCCAGCAGTACTTACAGGGTGCAGTTCTTC
CASSTYRVQFF
>TRBV18|.|many|TRBJ2-2
TGTGCCAGCTCACCCCTCAGCATGAGCGGGTCGAACACCGGGGAGCTGTTTTTT
CASSPLSMSGSNTGELFF
>TRBV28|.|many|TRBJ2-3
TGTGCCAGCAGTTTAGACTCTACCACAGATACGCAGTATTTT
CASSLDSTTDTQYF
>TRBV30|TRBD1|many|TRBJ2-5
TGTGCCTGGAGTGTAGGGACAGGGGGTATGGAGACCCAGTACTTC
CAWSVGTGGMETQYF
>TRBV15|.|many|TRBJ2-3
TGTGCCACCAGCAGAGACAGGGCTGGGGATACGCAGTATTTT
CATSRDRAGDTQYF
>TRBV15|TRBD1|many|TRBJ2-7
TGTGCCACCAGCAGAGAGTGGACAGGGGGCTCCCCCGAGCAGTACTTC
CATSREWTGGSPEQYF
>TRBV9|.|many|TRBJ1-1
TGTGCCAGCAGCGTAGAACCGGCGACAAAAACCTCCACTGAAGCTTTCTTT
CASSVEPATKTSTEAFF
>TRBV7-9|.|many|TRBJ2-7
TGTGCCAGCAGCCCCTCTTACTGGCGGGGGCCTCCCAAGCACGAGCAGTACTTC
CASSPSYWRGPPKHEQYF
>TRBV2|.|many|TRBJ2-1
TGTGCCAGCAGGAAAACCCCGAAAACGTCAACGGACAATGAGCAGTTCTTC
CASRKTPKTSTDNEQFF
>TRBV7-8|.|many|TRBJ1-2
TGTGCCAGCAGCTTAGGACCCAGGCTTCGGGAGGGCTACACCTTC
CASSLGPRLREGYTF
>TRBV19|.|many|TRBJ2-3
TGTGCCAGTACCCCTTTTTGGACAGTGGAGGCAGATACGCAGTATTTT
CASTPFWTVEADTQYF
>TRBV19|TRBD2|many|TRBJ2-7
TGTGCCAGTAGTATAGTAACTCCTAGCGGGAGTCCGTACGAGCAGTACTTC
CASSIVTPSGSPYEQYF
>TRBV28|.|many|TRBJ2-3
TGTGCCAGCAACCGCGGAGATACGCAGTATTTT
CASNRGDTQYF
>TRBV5-1|.|many|TRBJ1-1
TGCGCCAGCAGCTTGGAGCCGAACACTGAAGCTTTCTTT
CASSLEPNTEAFF
>TRBV9|.|many|TRBJ1-2
TGTGCCAGCAGCGTAGGGCATAACTATGGCTACACCTTC
CASSVGHNYGYTF
>TRBV18|TRBD2|many|TRBJ2-5
TGTGCCAGCTCACCATCCTCTGGCGGGAGAGAGACCCAGTACTTC
CASSPSSGGRETQYF
>TRBV28|TRBD1|many|TRBJ2-7
TGTGCCAGCAGTTCGACAGGGTCTTACGAGAAGCAGTACTTC
CASSSTGSYEKQYF
>TRBV6-1|.|many|TRBJ1-1
TGTGCCAGCAGTGTAGCGGACACGTATCGTGGAGCTTTCTTT
CASSVADTYRGAFF
>TRBV2|TRBD1|many|TRBJ1-2
TGTGCCAGCAGGCAACAGGGGGCAAGTGGCTACACCTTC
CASRQQGASGYTF
>TRBV11-2|TRBD1|many|TRBJ1-4
TGTGCCAGCAGCTTGGGGGACAGGAGTAGTGAAAAACTGTTTTTT
CASSLGDRSSEKLFF
>TRBV29-1|.|many|TRBJ1-4
TGCAGCGTTGACGAACTGAGGCCTAATGAAAAACTGTTTTTT
CSVDELRPNEKLFF
>TRBV27|.|many|TRBJ1-4
TGTGCCAGCAGTGCAGTTGCAACTAATGAAAAACTGTTTTTT
CASSAVATNEKLFF
>TRBV28|.|many|TRBJ1-1
TGTGCCAGCAGTTCCGGGGTGAACACTGAAGCTTTCTTT
CASSSGVNTEAFF
>TRBV6-1|TRBD1|many|TRBJ1-1
TGTGCCGCTCTTCAGGGGGCCACTGAAGCTTTCTTT
CAALQGATEAFF
>TRBV2|.|many|TRBJ1-1
TGTGCCAGCAGGGACAGCGTGAACACTGAAGCTTTCTTT
CASRDSVNTEAFF
>TRBV6-1|.|many|TRBJ1-2
TGTGCCAGCAGTGCACGCTCAAGCAACTATGGCTACACCTTC
CASSARSSNYGYTF